The rows below give T cell receptor beta chains drawn from one sample of a study of T cell changes during pregnancy in multiple sclerosis. Sequenced by immunoSEQ multiplex PCR; TCRdb stores in-frame clones only, minus some. Found here are around 51,000 clones, approximately 93% of them singletons; the top ten hold around 1.9%. Specimen: peripheral blood, collected in the second trimester of pregnancy. All receptors come from a female donor with multiple sclerosis, enrolled in a pregnancy study. Both conserved end residues are part of each CDR3. The order of the fields is V gene, D gene, J gene, clone size, CDR3 DNA, CDR3 protein. A D gene is named only where the DNA matches it firmly. Clone size, where shown, is once, few, many, or a class for clones that have expanded.

>TRBV29-1|TRBD1|TRBJ1-2|-
TGCAGCGTTGAAGATGCCAGGGGGCCTAACTATGGCTACACCTTC
CSVEDARGPNYGYTF
>TRBV2|-|TRBJ2-3|-
TGTGCCAGCGAACGACGGGGGAGCACAGATACGCAGTATTTT
CASERRGSTDTQYF
>TRBV5-3|-|TRBJ1-1|-
TGTGCCAGAACCCTCAGTCCGGGCACTGAAGCTTTCTTT
CARTLSPGTEAFF
>TRBV27|-|TRBJ2-7|once
TGTGCCAGCAGTTTTGGACTAAACTACGAGCAGTACTTC
CASSFGLNYEQYF
>TRBV30|TRBD2|TRBJ2-3|-
TGTGCCTGGAGTGTAAAAGCGGGAGGGACCGATACGCAGTATTTT
CAWSVKAGGTDTQYF
>TRBV9|-|TRBJ2-3|-
TGTGCCAGCAGCGTAGACCGGGAGATGGGCACAGATACGCAGTATTTT
CASSVDREMGTDTQYF
>TRBV4-1|TRBD1|TRBJ1-2|-
TGCGCCAGCAGCCAAGATCTTACAGGGGCCCCCGAAGACTATGGCTACACCTTC
CASSQDLTGAPEDYGYTF
>TRBV27|TRBD2|TRBJ2-7|-
TGTGCCAGCAGTTTATCAGCTAGCGGGGGCAAGGAGCAGTACTTC
CASSLSASGGKEQYF
>TRBV25-1|TRBD2|TRBJ2-5|-
TGTGCCAGCAGTGCAGGGACTAACCAAGAGACCCAGTACTTC
CASSAGTNQETQYF
>TRBV27|-|TRBJ2-7|-
TGTGCCAGCAGTTTACAGGGCCCCAGCTCCTACGAGCAGTACTTC
CASSLQGPSSYEQYF
>TRBV7-3|TRBD2|TRBJ2-1|-
TGTGCCAGCAGCTCCCGGCTAGCGGGGTACAATGAGCAGTTCTTC
CASSSRLAGYNEQFF
>TRBV19|-|TRBJ1-4|-
TGTGCCAGTAGCTTCATCGGTAGTAATGAAAAACTGTTTTTT
CASSFIGSNEKLFF
>TRBV19|TRBD1|TRBJ1-1|-
TGTGCCAGTAGTACCACCGGGACAGGGGGATGGAACACTGAAGCTTTCTTT
CASSTTGTGGWNTEAFF
>TRBV19|TRBD1|TRBJ1-1|-
TGTGCCACCTCGGACAGGGGGTTTGGCACTGAAGCTTTCTTT
CATSDRGFGTEAFF
>TRBV7-6|TRBD1|TRBJ2-5|-
TGTGCCAGCAGCTTAGGGGCCCGGGACAGGCTTATACAAGAGACCCAGTACTTC
CASSLGARDRLIQETQYF
>TRBV18|-|TRBJ1-1|-
TGTGCCAGCTCACCACTGTCTGACACTGAAGCTTTCTTT
CASSPLSDTEAFF
>TRBV29-1|-|TRBJ2-1|once
TGCAGCGTTGTTGGTGGCGAGGTTTCCTACAATGAGCAGTTCTTC
CSVVGGEVSYNEQFF
>TRBV18|-|TRBJ1-1|-
TGTGCCAGCTCACCAATCTATCCTTTTGATACTGAAGCTTTCTTT
CASSPIYPFDTEAFF
>TRBV5-6|TRBD1|TRBJ2-1|-
TGTGCCAGCAGCTCCCCGACAGGGGGCTGGGGTGAGCAGTTCTTC
CASSSPTGGWGEQFF
>TRBV7-2|TRBD1|TRBJ2-1|-
TGTGCCAGCAGCTCAGCCGGGACAGCCTCCTACAATGAGCAGTTCTTC
CASSSAGTASYNEQFF
>TRBV5-1|TRBD2|TRBJ2-7|-
TGCGCCAGCAGCCCTTTATCCGGGACTAGCCGCTACGAGCAGTACTTC
CASSPLSGTSRYEQYF
>TRBV7-6|TRBD1|TRBJ2-2|-
TGTGCCAGCAGCTCGGGACAGGGTCCGGCCGGGGAGCTGTTTTTT
CASSSGQGPAGELFF
>TRBV7-9|TRBD2|TRBJ2-7|-
TGTGCCAGCAGCTCTACCTGGACTAGCGGGAGTTACGAGCAGTACTTC
CASSSTWTSGSYEQYF
>TRBV2|-|TRBJ1-6|-
TGTGCCAGCAGTGAAGGGGTAGCGCATTCACCCCTCCACTTT
CASSEGVAHSPLHF
>TRBV5-1|TRBD1|TRBJ2-5|-
TGCGCCAGCAGCCGCCGGACAGGGTCCCAAGAGACCCAGTACTTC
CASSRRTGSQETQYF
>TRBV11-3|TRBD1|TRBJ2-7|-
TGTGCCAGCAGCCCTCGGGACAGGGGATCCTACGAGCAGTACTTC
CASSPRDRGSYEQYF
>TRBV4-3|-|TRBJ1-5|-
TGCGCCAGCAGCCAAGCTGCAGGGTTAAGTCAGCCCCAGCATTTT
CASSQAAGLSQPQHF
>TRBV13|TRBD1|TRBJ2-1|-
TGTGCCAGCAGCAAGTTGGGACAGGGCTACACTGAGCAGTTCTTC
CASSKLGQGYTEQFF
>TRBV5-5|-|TRBJ2-2|-
TGTGCCAGCAGCAGGGACACCTCAAACACCGGGGAGCTGTTTTTT
CASSRDTSNTGELFF
>TRBV5-8|-|TRBJ1-5|-
TGTGCCAGCAGCTCCGTATTCCTACGGGAGCCCCAGCATTTT
CASSSVFLREPQHF
>TRBV6-1|-|TRBJ1-1|few
TGTGCCAGCAGTGACAGAATGAACACTGAAGCTTTCTTT
CASSDRMNTEAFF
>TRBV5-4|-|TRBJ1-4|once
TGTGCCAGCAGCGCTGGGGGGACTAATGAAAAACTGTTTTTT
CASSAGGTNEKLFF
>TRBV5-6|-|TRBJ2-3|-
TGTGCCAGCAGCTTGGGAGTCCATAGCACAGATACGCAGTATTTT
CASSLGVHSTDTQYF
>TRBV7-2|TRBD1|TRBJ1-1|-
TGTGCCAGCAGCCCCGGACAGGGTTGGTCTGAAGCTTTCTTT
CASSPGQGWSEAFF
>TRBV7-2|TRBD2|TRBJ2-7|-
TGTGCCAGCAGCTTAGGGGACCTAGCGGGAGGGTACGAGCAGTACTTC
CASSLGDLAGGYEQYF
>TRBV7-9|TRBD1|TRBJ2-6|-
TGTGCCAGCAGCTCCCCGGGACAGATTACGAAGGCCAACGTCCTGACTTTC
CASSSPGQITKANVLTF
>TRBV5-8|-|TRBJ2-3|-
TGTGCCAGCAGCGTGGGACTGACTAGCACAGATACGCAGTATTTT
CASSVGLTSTDTQYF
>TRBV19|-|TRBJ2-3|-
TGTGCCAGTAAGCACTCAACAGATACGCAGTATTTT
CASKHSTDTQYF
>TRBV19|TRBD1|TRBJ1-5|-
TGTGCCAGTAGTACCCGACAGGGTGGAACGCATTTT
CASSTRQGGTHF
>TRBV7-2|-|TRBJ1-3|few
TGTGCCAGCAGCTTAGGTCCTTCTGGAAACACCATATATTTT
CASSLGPSGNTIYF
>TRBV5-5|TRBD1|TRBJ2-7|-
TGTGCCAGCAACCTCGGGACAGGGAACGAGCAGTACTTC
CASNLGTGNEQYF
>TRBV7-6|TRBD2|TRBJ2-1|-
TGTGCCAGCAGCTTAGGGACTAGCGGGAGATGGTTCTTC
CASSLGTSGRWFF
>TRBV6-5|TRBD2|TRBJ2-7|once
TGTGCCAGCAGTCTAGCGGGGGGCTACGAGCAGTACTTC
CASSLAGGYEQYF
>TRBV5-1|TRBD2|TRBJ2-5|-
TGCGCCAGCAGCTTGGCCGGACTAGCGGGAGGGCCTGAGACCCAGTACTTC
CASSLAGLAGGPETQYF